This TCR beta chain is drawn from a study of blood T cell repertoires in COVID-19. Assay used: immunoSEQ multiplex PCR; TCRdb lists only in-frame clones, some missing. The table records about 170,000 clones, 84% of them present only once. This clonotype originated in a woman in her sixties or seventies with COVID-19, enrolled during active disease. Sequenced sample: peripheral blood.

This CDR3 reads CASSPGTSGDNEQFF. The CDR3 DNA sequence: TGTGCCAGCAGCCCCGGGACTAGCGGGGATAATGAGCAGTTCTTC. The chain couples TRBV7-3 to TRBJ2-1, with 13 bases lining up with TRBD2. Germline lookup yields CDR1 SGHTA and CDR2 FQGTGA. The trim removed 5 bases at V and 7 bases at J, leaving 5 bases unmatched. The CDR3 is 15 amino acids. The full variable domain, completed using reference TRBV7-3 and TRBJ2-1, is GAGVSQTPSNKVTEKGKYVELRCDPISGHTALYWYRQSLGQGPEFLIYFQGTGAADDSGLPNDRFFAVRPEGSVSTLKIQRTERGDSAVYLCASSPGTSGDNEQFFGPGTRLTVL.